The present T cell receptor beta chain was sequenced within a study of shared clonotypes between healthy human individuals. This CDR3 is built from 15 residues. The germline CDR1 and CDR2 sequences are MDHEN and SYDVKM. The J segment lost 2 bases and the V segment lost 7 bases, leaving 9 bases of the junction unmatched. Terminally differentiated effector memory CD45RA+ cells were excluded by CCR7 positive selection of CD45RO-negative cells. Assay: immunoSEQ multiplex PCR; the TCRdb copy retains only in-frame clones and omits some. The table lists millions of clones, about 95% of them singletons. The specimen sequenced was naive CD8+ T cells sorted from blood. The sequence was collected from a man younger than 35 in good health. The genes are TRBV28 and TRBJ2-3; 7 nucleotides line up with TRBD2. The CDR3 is CASKGGEGYTDTQYF. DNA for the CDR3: TGTGCCAGCAAAGGCGGGGAGGGGTACACAGATACGCAGTATTTT.